Listed here is a single TCR beta chain. The germline V gene encodes CDR1 KGHSH and CDR2 LQKENI. This CDR3 is 12 amino acids long. V was shortened by 2 bases and J by 6 bases, with 8 bases between the two germline ends. Sequenced by immunoSEQ multiplex PCR; TCRdb stores in-frame clones only, minus some. The data hold under 6,500 clones, with 76% observed a single time. The entry originates in a study of immune evolution from preneoplasia to lung adenocarcinoma. Resections took place in Japan or China from about 2014 to 2018. The sequence came from a person aged 60-80 years with lung adenocarcinoma. Sequenced input: FFPE minimally invasive lung adenocarcinoma tissue. The rearrangement joins TRBV18 to TRBJ2-7, with unresolved D. CDR3 amino acids: CASSPYTAEQYF. The CDR3 DNA reads TGTGCCAGCTCACCATACACGGCCGAGCAGTACTTC.